This T cell receptor beta chain was documented in a study of CXCR3-negative and CXCR3-positive naive CD8 T cells. General observations from the study: Partially decreased CXCR3 expression was recorded after cryopreservation, and fresh PBMCs were used in most assays. CXCR3-positive naive cells had more hydrophobic TRB CDR3s than CXCR3-negative naive cells. Diversity ran similarly high across both naive subsets but far lower in memory CD8+ cells.

Per germline, CDR1 KGHSH and CDR2 LQKENI. The CDR3 consists of 13 residues. In preparing the TRB cDNA libraries, 5' RACE with UMI labels was used. With the 5' RACE reads reprocessed, TCRdb shows one record per CDR3 protein and no DNA. The sample data list about 90,000 distinct CDR3 sequences. Regarding this clonotype: The antigen remains undetermined.

The specimen was naive CXCR3- CD8+ T cells from blood. Subset denoted: CD45RO-CCR7+CD27+CD95- naive CD8+ T cells lacking CXCR3 (TNR3-). This receptor was obtained from a human donor in good health. Some clones in this sample may be carry-over from other donors' samples. The genes are TRBV18 and TRBJ2-7. CDR3 loop: CASSPGGPYEQYF.